A selection of T cell receptor beta chains follows, all from one sample in a study of vaccination and CD4 T cells after COVID-19. TCRdb re-called the PCR reads through MiXCR, storing one row per CDR3 protein. The sample lists 3,000 to 3,500 distinct CDR3 sequences, around 24% occurring once. These receptors have no identified antigens. Source material: CD4+ T cells from blood, cultured in vitro. These receptors were obtained from a human donor in good health. CDR3s include the opening cysteine and the closing phenylalanine or tryptophan. Each record gives: CDR3 DNA, CDR3 protein, V gene, clone size, J gene, D gene. D genes are given only for firm matches. Clone size, where shown, is once, few, many, or a class for clones that have expanded.

CDR3 DNA: TGCGCCAGCAGCTTGCGCTCGGGGACTGAAGCTTTCTTT; CDR3 protein: CASSLRSGTEAFF; V gene: TRBV5-1; clone size: .; J gene: TRBJ1-1; D gene: .
CDR3 DNA: TGTGCCACCAGTGATTCAACAGGGGAAAACGAGCAGTACTTC; CDR3 protein: CATSDSTGENEQYF; V gene: TRBV24-1; clone size: few; J gene: TRBJ2-7; D gene: TRBD1
CDR3 DNA: TGTGCCAGCAGCGTCCTTGGACTAACGAACAATGAGCAGTTCTTC; CDR3 protein: CASSVLGLTNNEQFF; V gene: TRBV7-2; clone size: .; J gene: TRBJ2-1; D gene: .
CDR3 DNA: TGTGCCAGCAGCCCGGGACTAGCGGGATACGAGCAGTACTTC; CDR3 protein: CASSPGLAGYEQYF; V gene: TRBV5-4; clone size: few; J gene: TRBJ2-7; D gene: TRBD2
CDR3 DNA: TGTGCCAGTAGACCTTCGGGACTCGCCTACGAGCAGTACTTC; CDR3 protein: CASRPSGLAYEQYF; V gene: TRBV19; clone size: .; J gene: TRBJ2-7; D gene: .
CDR3 DNA: TGTGCCAGCAGTTTAGATCCAGGGTGGAATAATTCACCCCTCCACTTT; CDR3 protein: CASSLDPGWNNSPLHF; V gene: TRBV28; clone size: .; J gene: TRBJ1-6; D gene: .
CDR3 DNA: TGTGCCAGCAGTCCGCTAGAGACCCAGTACTTC; CDR3 protein: CASSPLETQYF; V gene: TRBV6-1; clone size: large; J gene: TRBJ2-5; D gene: .
CDR3 DNA: TGCAGTGCTAGACCCCCCACCAGCGGGGGCTCCTACGAGCAGTACTTC; CDR3 protein: CSARPPTSGGSYEQYF; V gene: TRBV20-1; clone size: .; J gene: TRBJ2-7; D gene: TRBD2
CDR3 DNA: TGTGCCAGCAGCTTAAACAGGGGAGCACATTCACCCCTCCACTTT; CDR3 protein: CASSLNRGAHSPLHF; V gene: TRBV7-3; clone size: few; J gene: TRBJ1-6; D gene: TRBD1
CDR3 DNA: TGCAGTGCTAGAGATTCCGTTGGCTCTGGAAACACCATATATTTT; CDR3 protein: CSARDSVGSGNTIYF; V gene: TRBV20-1; clone size: few; J gene: TRBJ1-3; D gene: .
CDR3 DNA: TGTGCCAGCAGGGCAACTAGCGGGAGTAAGAATGAGCAGTTCTTC; CDR3 protein: CASRATSGSKNEQFF; V gene: TRBV6-1; clone size: .; J gene: TRBJ2-1; D gene: TRBD2
CDR3 DNA: TGTGCCAGCAGCCGAGGACGGGACTACGAGCAGTACTTC; CDR3 protein: CASSRGRDYEQYF; V gene: TRBV5-4; clone size: .; J gene: TRBJ2-7; D gene: .
CDR3 DNA: TGTGCCAGCAGCTTAACGGGGACTGGGGCGGCCCAGTACTTC; CDR3 protein: CASSLTGTGAAQYF; V gene: TRBV7-3; clone size: .; J gene: TRBJ2-5; D gene: .
CDR3 DNA: TGTGCCAGCAGTGAGTTCAGGGTGGATTTCTTT; CDR3 protein: CASSEFRVDFF; V gene: TRBV2; clone size: .; J gene: TRBJ1-1; D gene: .
CDR3 DNA: TGTGCCAGTAGTATGGGACAGGGGGTGTCGCTGGATACGCAGTATTTT; CDR3 protein: CASSMGQGVSLDTQYF; V gene: TRBV19; clone size: .; J gene: TRBJ2-3; D gene: TRBD1
CDR3 DNA: TGCGCCAGCAGCTCGCGGGGTCGGTATGGCAATCAGCCCCAGCATTTT; CDR3 protein: CASSSRGRYGNQPQHF; V gene: TRBV5-1; clone size: .; J gene: TRBJ1-5; D gene: .
CDR3 DNA: TGTGCCAGCAGCAGGGACAGATACTCTGGAAACACCATATATTTT; CDR3 protein: CASSRDRYSGNTIYF; V gene: TRBV5-4; clone size: .; J gene: TRBJ1-3; D gene: TRBD1
CDR3 DNA: TGTGCCAGCAGCTTTAGAGGGGGAGGCCAGAGCAATCAGCCCCAGCATTTT; CDR3 protein: CASSFRGGGQSNQPQHF; V gene: TRBV5-6; clone size: few; J gene: TRBJ1-5; D gene: .
CDR3 DNA: TGTGCCAGCCACCAGGGACAGGGACCCTACGAGCAGTACTTC; CDR3 protein: CASHQGQGPYEQYF; V gene: TRBV2; clone size: .; J gene: TRBJ2-7; D gene: TRBD1
CDR3 DNA: TGTGCCATCAGTCCCTCGTTAGGGTACGAGCAGTACTTC; CDR3 protein: CAISPSLGYEQYF; V gene: TRBV10-3; clone size: .; J gene: TRBJ2-7; D gene: .
CDR3 DNA: TGCAGGGTTGGACGGACAGGCGGACGTGAAGCTTTCTTT; CDR3 protein: CRVGRTGGREAFF; V gene: TRBV20-1; clone size: few; J gene: TRBJ1-1; D gene: TRBD1
CDR3 DNA: TGTGCCAGTAGTATAGATCGCGACAGAGGCTACACCTTC; CDR3 protein: CASSIDRDRGYTF; V gene: TRBV19; clone size: .; J gene: TRBJ1-2; D gene: .
CDR3 DNA: TGTGCCAGCAGCTTAGTTCGACTAGCGGATGAGCAGTTCTTC; CDR3 protein: CASSLVRLADEQFF; V gene: TRBV7-8; clone size: few; J gene: TRBJ2-1; D gene: TRBD2
CDR3 DNA: TGCGCCAGCAGCTTCCAAGGGCAAGGCTCTGAAGCTTTCTTT; CDR3 protein: CASSFQGQGSEAFF; V gene: TRBV5-1; clone size: .; J gene: TRBJ1-1; D gene: .
CDR3 DNA: TGCAGTGCCCCGCCGGGGGGCGCATACGAGCAGTACTTC; CDR3 protein: CSAPPGGAYEQYF; V gene: TRBV20-1; clone size: .; J gene: TRBJ2-7; D gene: .
CDR3 DNA: TGTGCCACCAGTGATACGTCTAGCGGGGGGGATTACAATGAGCAGTTCTTC; CDR3 protein: CATSDTSSGGDYNEQFF; V gene: TRBV24-1; clone size: few; J gene: TRBJ2-1; D gene: TRBD2
CDR3 DNA: TGCGCCAGCAGCTTTCAGGGGGGTTACAATGAGCAGTTCTTC; CDR3 protein: CASSFQGGYNEQFF; V gene: TRBV5-1; clone size: few; J gene: TRBJ2-1; D gene: .
CDR3 DNA: TGTGCCTTTCTGTACGGGACACAATACAATGAGCAGTTCTTC; CDR3 protein: CAFLYGTQYNEQFF; V gene: TRBV7-9; clone size: .; J gene: TRBJ2-1; D gene: .
CDR3 DNA: TGTGCCACCGGACTAGCGGGGGGGCCGTGGGAGACCCAGTACTTC; CDR3 protein: CATGLAGGPWETQYF; V gene: TRBV7-2; clone size: medium-sized; J gene: TRBJ2-5; D gene: TRBD2
CDR3 DNA: TGTGCCAGCAGCCCCGGGCTGGGACAAGGTGGCAATCAGCCCCAGCATTTT; CDR3 protein: CASSPGLGQGGNQPQHF; V gene: TRBV2; clone size: .; J gene: TRBJ1-5; D gene: .
CDR3 DNA: TGTGCCAGCAGCTTAGTCAGTTACCAAGAGACCCAGTACTTC; CDR3 protein: CASSLVSYQETQYF; V gene: TRBV7-6; clone size: few; J gene: TRBJ2-5; D gene: .
CDR3 DNA: TGCGCCAGCAGCTTGGAAGTTAGGTTGAGCACTGAAGCTTTCTTT; CDR3 protein: CASSLEVRLSTEAFF; V gene: TRBV5-1; clone size: few; J gene: TRBJ1-1; D gene: .
CDR3 DNA: TGTGCCTGCAGACTGGGGGTTACGGGTGAGCAGTTCTTC; CDR3 protein: CACRLGVTGEQFF; V gene: TRBV7-8; clone size: .; J gene: TRBJ2-1; D gene: .
CDR3 DNA: TGTGCCAGCAGCTCCTCTAGCGGGGGGGCCTATGAGCAGTTCTTC; CDR3 protein: CASSSSSGGAYEQFF; V gene: TRBV7-3; clone size: few; J gene: TRBJ2-1; D gene: TRBD2
CDR3 DNA: TGTGCCAGCAGCTTAGAGCGGGGGTGGGAAAACATTCAGTACTTC; CDR3 protein: CASSLERGWENIQYF; V gene: TRBV7-2; clone size: few; J gene: TRBJ2-4; D gene: TRBD2
CDR3 DNA: TGCAGCGTGACATCGAATTATGGCTACACCTTC; CDR3 protein: CSVTSNYGYTF; V gene: TRBV29-1; clone size: few; J gene: TRBJ1-2; D gene: .
CDR3 DNA: TGTGCCAGTAGGGACAGCTCCTACACTGAAGCTTTCTTT; CDR3 protein: CASRDSSYTEAFF; V gene: TRBV6-2/TRBV6-3; clone size: medium-sized; J gene: TRBJ1-1; D gene: TRBD1
CDR3 DNA: TGTGCCAGCAACAATCAGGGGGCTAGGTATGGCTACACCTTC; CDR3 protein: CASNNQGARYGYTF; V gene: TRBV4-2; clone size: few; J gene: TRBJ1-2; D gene: TRBD1
CDR3 DNA: TGTGCCAGCAGCGATGTAGGGCAGCCCCAGCATTTT; CDR3 protein: CASSDVGQPQHF; V gene: TRBV7-9; clone size: medium-sized; J gene: TRBJ1-5; D gene: .
CDR3 DNA: TGTGCCAGTAGTACCCAGACAGGGGGGTACACAGATACGCAGTATTTT; CDR3 protein: CASSTQTGGYTDTQYF; V gene: TRBV19; clone size: few; J gene: TRBJ2-3; D gene: TRBD1
CDR3 DNA: TGTGCCAGCAGCCTGGGGCGTAGGACAGATACGCAGTATTTT; CDR3 protein: CASSLGRRTDTQYF; V gene: TRBV11-3; clone size: .; J gene: TRBJ2-3; D gene: .
CDR3 DNA: TGTGCCAGCAGTTTAGTCCGGGGACGCACAGATACGCAGTATTTT; CDR3 protein: CASSLVRGRTDTQYF; V gene: TRBV12-3/TRBV12-4; clone size: few; J gene: TRBJ2-3; D gene: .
CDR3 DNA: TGTGCCAGCAGCGGCAACGGGACGGCCAGTAATCAGCCCCAGCATTTT; CDR3 protein: CASSGNGTASNQPQHF; V gene: TRBV21-1; clone size: medium-sized; J gene: TRBJ1-5; D gene: .
CDR3 DNA: TGTGCCAGCAGCAAACGGGCGGGCTCGACTCACAATGAGCAGTTCTTC; CDR3 protein: CASSKRAGSTHNEQFF; V gene: TRBV21-1; clone size: .; J gene: TRBJ2-1; D gene: .
CDR3 DNA: TGTGCCAGCAATGAGATGGGGAGAGGGGAGACCCAGTACTTC; CDR3 protein: CASNEMGRGETQYF; V gene: TRBV2; clone size: .; J gene: TRBJ2-5; D gene: .
CDR3 DNA: TGTGCCAGCAGTATACAGGGCTATGGCTACACCTTC; CDR3 protein: CASSIQGYGYTF; V gene: TRBV28; clone size: .; J gene: TRBJ1-2; D gene: .
CDR3 DNA: TGCGCCAGCAGCTTGGGGGGACACAGGGTCAAGGCCTATAATTCACCCCTCCACTTT; CDR3 protein: CASSLGGHRVKAYNSPLHF; V gene: TRBV5-1; clone size: few; J gene: TRBJ1-6; D gene: .
CDR3 DNA: TGTGCCAGCAGTGGGAAGACTAGCGGACCCTACGAGCAGTACTTC; CDR3 protein: CASSGKTSGPYEQYF; V gene: TRBV2; clone size: .; J gene: TRBJ2-7; D gene: TRBD2